This TCR beta chain comes out of a study of blood T cell repertoires in COVID-19. Study summary: The United States, Italy and Spain provided the acute and convalescent COVID-19 samples. T cells, B-cell-depleted T cells, or PBMCs provided the cDNA or gDNA that served as material.

In the authors' workflow: Quantification of nucleated cells was approximated via reference gene primer amplification. The repertoire was sequenced with immunoSEQ multiplex PCR; TCRdb's copy has only in-frame clones and lacks some. Clone size and the V and J calls come from that table; the DNA yielded D and trimming. There are about 190,000 clones in the sample; around 90% occur only once, and 0.53% lies in the top ten. The CDR3 is 15 amino acids. V shed 4 bases, J shed 8 bases, and the junction held 7 bases outside the gene matches. Germline CDR1 is SGHNT and CDR2 is YYREEE (reference sequence). This TCR came from a man over 45 with acute or convalescent COVID-19. The chain couples TRBV5-4 to TRBJ1-6, with 9 bases fitting TRBD1. Sequenced: peripheral blood. CDR3 region: CASSKGQGRDSPLHF. The CDR3 DNA sequence: TGTGCCAGCAGCAAAGGACAGGGGAGGGATTCACCCCTCCACTTT.